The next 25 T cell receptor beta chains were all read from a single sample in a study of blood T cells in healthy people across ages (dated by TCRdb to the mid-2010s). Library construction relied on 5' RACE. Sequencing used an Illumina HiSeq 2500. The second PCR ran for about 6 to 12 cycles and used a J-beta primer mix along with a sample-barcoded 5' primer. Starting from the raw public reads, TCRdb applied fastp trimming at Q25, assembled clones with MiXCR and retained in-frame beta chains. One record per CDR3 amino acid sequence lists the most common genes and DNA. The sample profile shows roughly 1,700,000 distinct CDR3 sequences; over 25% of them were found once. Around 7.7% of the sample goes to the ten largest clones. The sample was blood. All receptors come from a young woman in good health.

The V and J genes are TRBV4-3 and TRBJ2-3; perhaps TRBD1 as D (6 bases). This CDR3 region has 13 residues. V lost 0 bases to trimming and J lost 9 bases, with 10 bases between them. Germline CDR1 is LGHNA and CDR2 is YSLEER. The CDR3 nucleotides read TGCGCCAGCAGCCAAGATCACAGGGAGACGCAGTATTTT. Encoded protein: CASSQDHRETQYF.

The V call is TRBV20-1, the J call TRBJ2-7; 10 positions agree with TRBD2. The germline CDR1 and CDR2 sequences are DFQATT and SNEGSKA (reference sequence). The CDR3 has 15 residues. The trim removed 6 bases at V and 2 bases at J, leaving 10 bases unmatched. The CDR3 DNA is TGCAGTGCAGAGAGGACTAGCGGTGAAGCCTACGAGCAGTACTTC. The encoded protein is CSAERTSGEAYEQYF.

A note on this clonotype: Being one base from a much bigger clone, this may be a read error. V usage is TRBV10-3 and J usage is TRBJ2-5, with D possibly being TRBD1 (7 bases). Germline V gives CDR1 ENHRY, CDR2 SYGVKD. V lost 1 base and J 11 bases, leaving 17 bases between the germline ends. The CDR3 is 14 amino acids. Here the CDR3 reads CAISEWQGEVEQYF. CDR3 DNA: TGTGCCATCAGTGAGTGGCAGGGGGAGGTTGAGCAGTACTTC.

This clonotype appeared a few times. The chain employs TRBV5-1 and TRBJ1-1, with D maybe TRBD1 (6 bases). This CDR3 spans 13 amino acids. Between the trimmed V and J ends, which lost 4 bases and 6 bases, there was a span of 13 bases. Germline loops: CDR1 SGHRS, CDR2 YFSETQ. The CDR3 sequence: CASSAPQGSEAFF. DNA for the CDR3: TGCGCCAGCAGCGCGCCACAGGGATCTGAAGCTTTCTTT.

CDR3 protein: CSVDLLDTQYF. Written as DNA, the CDR3 is TGCAGCGTCGATCTCCTAGATACGCAGTATTTT. The gene calls are TRBV29-1 and TRBJ2-3; D gene unclear. Germline V CDR1 and CDR2: SQVTM, ANQGSEA. The CDR3 consists of 11 residues. V was clipped by 6 bases and J by 5 bases, with 9 bases between them.

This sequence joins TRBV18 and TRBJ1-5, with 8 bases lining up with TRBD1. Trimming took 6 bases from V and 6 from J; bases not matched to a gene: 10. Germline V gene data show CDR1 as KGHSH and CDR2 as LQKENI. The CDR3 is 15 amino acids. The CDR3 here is CASSPRTGNGQPQHF. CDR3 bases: TGTGCCAGCTCCCCCCGGACAGGGAATGGTCAGCCCCAGCATTTT. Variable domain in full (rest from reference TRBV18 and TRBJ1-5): NAGVMQNPRHLVRRRGQEARLRCSPMKGHSHVYWYRQLPEEGLKFMVYLQKENIIDESGMPKERFSAEFPKEGPSILRIQQVVRGDSAAYFCASSPRTGNGQPQHFGDGTRLSIL.

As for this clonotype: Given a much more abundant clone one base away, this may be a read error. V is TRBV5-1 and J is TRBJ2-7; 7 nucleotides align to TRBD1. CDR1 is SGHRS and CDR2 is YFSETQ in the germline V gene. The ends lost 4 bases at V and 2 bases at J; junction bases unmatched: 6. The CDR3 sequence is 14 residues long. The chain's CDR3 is CASSADRATYEQYF. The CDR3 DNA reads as TGCGCCAGCAGCGCAGACAGGGCTACCTACGAGCAGTACTTC.

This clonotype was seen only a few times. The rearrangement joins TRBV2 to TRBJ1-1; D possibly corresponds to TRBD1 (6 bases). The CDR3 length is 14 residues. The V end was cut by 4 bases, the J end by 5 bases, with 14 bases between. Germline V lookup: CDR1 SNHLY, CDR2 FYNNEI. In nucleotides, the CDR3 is TGTGCCAGCAGTGTTGGGACACCTCAGACTGAAGCTTTCTTT. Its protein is CASSVGTPQTEAFF.

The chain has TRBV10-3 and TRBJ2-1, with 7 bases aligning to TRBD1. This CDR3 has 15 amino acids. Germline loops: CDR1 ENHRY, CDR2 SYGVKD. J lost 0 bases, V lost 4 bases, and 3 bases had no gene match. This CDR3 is CAISVGGSSYNEQFF. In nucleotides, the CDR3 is TGTGCCATCAGTGTAGGGGGCAGCTCCTACAATGAGCAGTTCTTC.

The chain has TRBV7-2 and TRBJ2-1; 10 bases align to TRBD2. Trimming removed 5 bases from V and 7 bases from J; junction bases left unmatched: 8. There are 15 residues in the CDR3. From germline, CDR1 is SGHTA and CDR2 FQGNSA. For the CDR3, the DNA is TGTGCCAGCAGCCCGGGGGGACTAGCGAAAAATGAGCAGTTCTTC. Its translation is CASSPGGLAKNEQFF. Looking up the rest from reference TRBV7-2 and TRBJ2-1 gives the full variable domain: GAGVSQSPSNKVTEKGKDVELRCDPISGHTALYWYRQSLGQGLEFLIYFQGNSAPDKSGLPSDRFSAERTGGSVSTLTIQRTQQEDSAVYLCASSPGGLAKNEQFFGPGTRLTVL.

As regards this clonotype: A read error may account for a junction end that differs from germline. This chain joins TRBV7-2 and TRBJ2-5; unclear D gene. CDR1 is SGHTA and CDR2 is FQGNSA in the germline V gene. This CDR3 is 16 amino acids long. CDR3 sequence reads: CASSLAPIPQQEAQYF. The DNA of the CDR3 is TGTGCCAGCAGCTTAGCGCCGATTCCTCAACAAGAGGCCCAGTACTTC.

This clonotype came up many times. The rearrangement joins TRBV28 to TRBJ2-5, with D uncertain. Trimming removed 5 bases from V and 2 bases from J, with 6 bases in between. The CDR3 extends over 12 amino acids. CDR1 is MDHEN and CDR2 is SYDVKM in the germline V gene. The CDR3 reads CASSDPQETQYF. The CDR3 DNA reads TGTGCCAGCAGTGACCCACAAGAGACCCAGTACTTC.

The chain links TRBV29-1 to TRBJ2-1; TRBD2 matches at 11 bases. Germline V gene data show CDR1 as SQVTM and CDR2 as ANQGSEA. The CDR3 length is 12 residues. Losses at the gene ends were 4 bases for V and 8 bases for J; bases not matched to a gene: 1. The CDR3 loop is CSVAGLADEQFF. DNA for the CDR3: TGCAGCGTTGCGGGACTAGCGGATGAGCAGTTCTTC.

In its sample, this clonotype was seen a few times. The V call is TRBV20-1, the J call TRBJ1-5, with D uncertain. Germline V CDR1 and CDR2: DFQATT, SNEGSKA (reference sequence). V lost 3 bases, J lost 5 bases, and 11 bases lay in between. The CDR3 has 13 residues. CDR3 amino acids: CSARFDPDQPQHF. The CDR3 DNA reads TGCAGTGCTAGGTTTGATCCCGATCAGCCCCAGCATTTT.

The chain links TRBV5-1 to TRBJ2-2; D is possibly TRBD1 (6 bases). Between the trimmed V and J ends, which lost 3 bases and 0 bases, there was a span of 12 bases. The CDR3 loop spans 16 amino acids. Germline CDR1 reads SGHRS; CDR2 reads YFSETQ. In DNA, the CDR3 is TGCGCCAGCAGCTACACAGGGCAGGCGAACACCGGGGAGCTGTTTTTT. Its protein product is CASSYTGQANTGELFF.

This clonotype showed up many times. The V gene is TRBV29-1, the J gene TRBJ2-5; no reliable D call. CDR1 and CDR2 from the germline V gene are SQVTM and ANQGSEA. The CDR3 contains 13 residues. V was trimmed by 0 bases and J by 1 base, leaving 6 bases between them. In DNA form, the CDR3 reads TGCAGCGTTGAAGATACCCTCCAAGAGACCCAGTACTTC. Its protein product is CSVEDTLQETQYF.

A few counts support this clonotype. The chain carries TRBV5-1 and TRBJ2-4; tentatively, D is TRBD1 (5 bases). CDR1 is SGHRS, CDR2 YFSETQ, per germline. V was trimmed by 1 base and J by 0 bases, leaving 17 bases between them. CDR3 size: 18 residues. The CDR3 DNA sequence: TGCGCCAGCAGCTTGTTCCGCTTGGACACATCAGCCAAAAACATTCAGTACTTC. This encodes CASSLFRLDTSAKNIQYF.

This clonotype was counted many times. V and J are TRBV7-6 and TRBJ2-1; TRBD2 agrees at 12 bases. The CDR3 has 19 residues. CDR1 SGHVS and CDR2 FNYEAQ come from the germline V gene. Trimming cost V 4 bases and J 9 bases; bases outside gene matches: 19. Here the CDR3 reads CASSYSSSGGADLTGEQFF. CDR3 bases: TGTGCCAGCAGCTATAGTTCTAGCGGGGGGGCTGATCTGACGGGTGAGCAGTTCTTC.

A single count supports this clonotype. The CDR3 region has the DNA TGTGCCACCAGCAGGGGTACGGGGGTCTCTGGAAACACCATATATTTT. Amino acid sequence: CATSRGTGVSGNTIYF. The chain recombines TRBV15 with TRBJ1-3; tentatively, D is TRBD1 (5 bases). There are 16 residues in the CDR3. Trimming took 3 bases from V and 0 from J, leaving 12 bases between them. From germline, CDR1 is LNHNV and CDR2 YYDKDF (reference sequence).

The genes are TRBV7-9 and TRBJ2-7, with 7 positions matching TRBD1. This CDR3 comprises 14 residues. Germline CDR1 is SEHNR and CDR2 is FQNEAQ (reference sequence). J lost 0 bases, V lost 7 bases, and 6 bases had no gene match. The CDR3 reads CASTSGQISYEQYF. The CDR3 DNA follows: TGTGCCAGCACCTCGGGACAGATCTCCTACGAGCAGTACTTC.

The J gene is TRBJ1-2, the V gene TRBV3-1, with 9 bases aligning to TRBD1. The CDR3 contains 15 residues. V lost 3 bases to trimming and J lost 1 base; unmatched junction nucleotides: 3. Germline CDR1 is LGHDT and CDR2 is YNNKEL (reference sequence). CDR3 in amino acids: CASSHTTGGNYGYTF. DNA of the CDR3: TGTGCCAGCAGCCATACGACAGGGGGTAACTATGGCTACACCTTC.

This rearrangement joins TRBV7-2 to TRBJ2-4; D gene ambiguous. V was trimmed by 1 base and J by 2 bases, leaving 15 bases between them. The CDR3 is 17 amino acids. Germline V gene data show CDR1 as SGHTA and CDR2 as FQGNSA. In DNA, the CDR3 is TGTGCCAGCAGCTTAGACTTCGTGGCCGGAACCAAAAACATTCAGTACTTC. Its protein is CASSLDFVAGTKNIQYF.

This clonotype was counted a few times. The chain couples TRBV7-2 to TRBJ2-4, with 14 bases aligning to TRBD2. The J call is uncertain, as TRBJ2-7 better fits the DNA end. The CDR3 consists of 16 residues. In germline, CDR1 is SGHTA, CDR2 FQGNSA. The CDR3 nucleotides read TGTGCCAGCAACTCGGGGACTAGCGGGAGTTCCTACGAGCAGTACTTC. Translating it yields CASNSGTSGSSYEQYF.

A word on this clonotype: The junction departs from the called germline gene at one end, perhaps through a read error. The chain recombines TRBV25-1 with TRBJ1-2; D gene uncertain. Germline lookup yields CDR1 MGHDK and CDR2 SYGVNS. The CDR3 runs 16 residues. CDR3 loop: CAGSVRLQANNYGYTF. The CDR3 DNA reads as TGTGCCGGCAGTGTAAGGCTGCAGGCGAATAACTATGGCTACACCTTC.

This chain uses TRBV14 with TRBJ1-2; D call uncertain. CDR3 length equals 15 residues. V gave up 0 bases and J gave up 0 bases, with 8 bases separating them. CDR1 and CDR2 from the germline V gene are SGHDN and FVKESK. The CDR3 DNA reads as TGTGCCAGCAGCCAAGAATTACTAGCTAACTATGGCTACACCTTC. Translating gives CASSQELLANYGYTF. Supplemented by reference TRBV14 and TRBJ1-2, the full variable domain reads EAGVTQFPSHSVIEKGQTVTLRCDPISGHDNLYWYRRVMGKEIKFLLHFVKESKQDESGMPNNRFLAERTGGTYSTLKVQPAELEDSGVYFCASSQELLANYGYTFGSGTRLTVV.